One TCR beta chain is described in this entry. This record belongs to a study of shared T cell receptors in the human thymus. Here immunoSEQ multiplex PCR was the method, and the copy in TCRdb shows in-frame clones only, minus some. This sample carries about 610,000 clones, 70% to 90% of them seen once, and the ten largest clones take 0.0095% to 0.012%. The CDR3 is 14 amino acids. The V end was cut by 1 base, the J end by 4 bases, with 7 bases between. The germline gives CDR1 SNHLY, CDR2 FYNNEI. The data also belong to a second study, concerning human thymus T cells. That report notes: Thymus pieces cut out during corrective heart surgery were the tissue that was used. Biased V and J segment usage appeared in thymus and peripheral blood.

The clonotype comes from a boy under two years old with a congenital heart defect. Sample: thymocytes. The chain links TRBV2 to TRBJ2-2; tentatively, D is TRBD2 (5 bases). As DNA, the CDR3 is TGTGCCAGCAGTGAAGGAGGGAGCACCGGGGAGCTGTTTTTT. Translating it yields CASSEGGSTGELFF.